This record covers a single TCR beta chain. Source study methods: Amplification from reference gene primers served as the basis for estimated nucleated cell counts. The repertoire was sequenced with immunoSEQ multiplex PCR; TCRdb's copy has only in-frame clones and lacks some. The DNA was the basis for D and trimming; V, J and clone size are from that table. Here the sample spans about 250,000 clones, 80% to 85% being singletons. The CDR3 is 12 residues long. Deletions cut 3 bases from V and 2 bases from J, with 5 bases between. CDR1 is KGHSH, CDR2 LQKENI, per germline. This sample is part of a study of blood T cell repertoires in COVID-19.

The source material was peripheral blood. The chain links TRBV18 to TRBJ2-7; D not certain. The receptor was isolated from a man aged 45-65 years with active or convalescent COVID-19. CDR3 loop: CASSPVAYEQYF. CDR3 nucleotides: TGTGCCAGCTCACCCGTCGCCTACGAGCAGTACTTC.